This T cell receptor beta chain was recovered during a study of control samples from healthy donors and cancer patients. This clone has just one count. Sequenced by immunoSEQ multiplex PCR; TCRdb stores in-frame clones only, minus some. This sample has about 160,000 clones; about 90% occur once, and the top ten carry roughly 0.7%. The V and J ends lost 4 bases and 12 bases respectively, with 22 bases between them. The V gene's germline CDR1 is SGHAT and CDR2 FQNNGV. There are 14 residues in the CDR3. Sequencing was performed on blood. The V call is TRBV11-2, the J call TRBJ2-7; the D gene could be TRBD1 or TRBD2 (6 bases each). The TCR originated in a woman in her thirties in good health. DNA for the CDR3: TGTGCCAGCAGCTCAGCGCGGGGACACCGTCACCCGTACTTC. Its translation is CASSSARGHRHPYF. The full variable domain, rest sourced from reference TRBV11-2 and TRBJ2-7, is EAGVAQSPRYKIIEKRQSVAFWCNPISGHATLYWYQQILGQGPKLLIQFQNNGVVDDSQLPKDRFSAERLKGVDSTLKIQPAKLEDSAVYLCASSSARGHRHPYFGPGTRLTVT.